Given below is one T cell receptor (beta chain) in context. Antigen specificity is unknown. The data originate from a study of shared clonotypes between healthy human individuals. Study background: The study drew on two women and a few men aged 18 to 49 as donors. Study results and limitations: Sampling covered blood only; tissue repertoires likely differ.

V was pared by 6 bases and J by 5 bases, with 11 bases of the junction left unmatched. The germline CDR1 and CDR2 sequences are ENHRY and SYGVKD. The CDR3 has 15 residues. Genomic DNA per cell subset filled all wells of several immunoSEQ plates. As handled by the study authors: Filtering was not the same, since immunoSEQ gave junction-only sequences without quality scores. Clones were sequenced by immunoSEQ multiplex PCR, and TCRdb holds only the in-frame ones, with some missing. D and trimming come from the DNA, and the V and J calls and clone size come from that table. This sample has about 1 million clones; approximately 70% occur once, and the top ten carry approximately 1.5%.

The gene calls are TRBV10-3 and TRBJ2-5, with 8 bases that match TRBD1. The receptor's source is a man aged 18 to 30 in good health. The sequencing sample was made of memory CD4+ T cells sorted from blood. Regarding subset: CD45RA-negative fraction. This chain's CDR3 is CAIRKRGTGGETQYF. DNA of the CDR3: TGTGCCATCAGGAAACGAGGGACAGGCGGGGAGACCCAGTACTTC.